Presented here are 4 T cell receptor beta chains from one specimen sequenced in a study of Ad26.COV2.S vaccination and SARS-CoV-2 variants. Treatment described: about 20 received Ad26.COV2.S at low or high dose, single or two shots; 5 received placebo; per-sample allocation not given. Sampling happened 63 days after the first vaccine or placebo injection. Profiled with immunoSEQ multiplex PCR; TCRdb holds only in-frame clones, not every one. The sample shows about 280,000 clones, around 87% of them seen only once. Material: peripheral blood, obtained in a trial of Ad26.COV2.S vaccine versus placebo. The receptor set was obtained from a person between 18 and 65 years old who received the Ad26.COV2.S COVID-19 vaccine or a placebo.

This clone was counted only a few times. The CDR3 DNA sequence: TGTGCCAGCAGCTTATACACTGCAGGGATAAACGATCAGCCCCAGCATTTT. Protein product: CASSLYTAGINDQPQHF. This chain joins TRBV7-8 and TRBJ1-5; D perhaps matches TRBD1 (5 bases). This CDR3 comprises 17 residues. V gave up 2 bases and J gave up 5 bases, with 19 bases separating them. The germline CDR1 and CDR2 sequences are SGHVS and FQNEAQ.

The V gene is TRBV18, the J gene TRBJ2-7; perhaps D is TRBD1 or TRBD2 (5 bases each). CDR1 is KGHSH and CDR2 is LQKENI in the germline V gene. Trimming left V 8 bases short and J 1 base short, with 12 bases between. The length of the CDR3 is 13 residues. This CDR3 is CASARDGSYEQYF. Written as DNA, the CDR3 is TGTGCCAGCGCTCGGGACGGGTCCTACGAGCAGTACTTC.

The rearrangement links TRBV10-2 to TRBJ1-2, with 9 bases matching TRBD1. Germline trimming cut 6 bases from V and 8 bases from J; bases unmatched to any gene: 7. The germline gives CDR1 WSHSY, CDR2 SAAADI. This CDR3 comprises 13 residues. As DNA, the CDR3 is TGCGCCAGCAGCTCGGACAGGGGAGGAGGCTACACCTTC. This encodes CASSSDRGGGYTF.

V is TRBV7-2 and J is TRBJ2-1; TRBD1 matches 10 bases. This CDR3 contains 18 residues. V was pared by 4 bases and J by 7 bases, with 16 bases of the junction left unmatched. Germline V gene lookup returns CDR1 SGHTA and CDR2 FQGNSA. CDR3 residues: CASSSRPVRGQGNNEQFF. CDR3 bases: TGTGCCAGCAGCTCAAGACCAGTCCGGGGACAGGGGAATAATGAGCAGTTCTTC.